These T cell receptor beta chains were read from a single sample in a study of T-cell memory formation after mild COVID-19. A single record per CDR3 protein comes from TCRdb applying MiXCR to the 5' RACE reads. Seen here are under 250,000 distinct CDR3 sequences, approximately 30% observed once, and the top ten hold roughly 11%. The sample consisted of PBMCs or a T cell subset sorted from them (not recorded which). The source is an adult woman who had mild COVID-19 (a few samples of this study predate the infection). Cell type and time point are not known. Both conserved end residues are part of each CDR3. Fields, in order: D gene, J gene, V gene, clone size, CDR3 protein, CDR3 DNA. A D gene is named only where the DNA matches it firmly. Clone size is given for some rows only: seen once, a few or many times, or a class if the clone is expanded.

D gene: .; J gene: TRBJ2-1; V gene: TRBV5-1; clone size: many; CDR3 protein: CASSLGPQSALYNEQFF; CDR3 DNA: TGCGCCAGCAGCTTGGGGCCTCAGAGCGCCCTATACAATGAGCAGTTCTTC
D gene: TRBD1; J gene: TRBJ1-2; V gene: TRBV10-3; clone size: few; CDR3 protein: CAISQMGQARGYTF; CDR3 DNA: TGTGCCATCAGCCAAATGGGACAGGCTCGTGGCTACACCTTC
D gene: TRBD1; J gene: TRBJ2-2; V gene: TRBV7-3; clone size: few; CDR3 protein: CASSQAGQVAEELFF; CDR3 DNA: TGTGCCAGCAGCCAGGCCGGACAGGTCGCGGAGGAGCTGTTTTTT
D gene: TRBD1; J gene: TRBJ2-1; V gene: TRBV5-4; clone size: .; CDR3 protein: CASSYPQGANEQFF; CDR3 DNA: TGTGCCAGCAGCTATCCCCAGGGGGCCAATGAGCAGTTCTTC
D gene: .; J gene: TRBJ1-3; V gene: TRBV5-1; clone size: .; CDR3 protein: CASSLSRSDSGNTIYF; CDR3 DNA: TGCGCCAGCAGCTTATCTCGGTCGGACTCTGGAAACACCATATATTTT
D gene: .; J gene: TRBJ2-1; V gene: TRBV20-1; clone size: .; CDR3 protein: CSARVAGGSAGAGNEQFF; CDR3 DNA: TGCAGTGCTAGAGTTGCAGGGGGCTCAGCGGGAGCTGGGAATGAGCAGTTCTTC
D gene: TRBD2; J gene: TRBJ2-3; V gene: TRBV20-1; clone size: few; CDR3 protein: CSAPRRGGVTDTQYF; CDR3 DNA: TGCAGTGCCCCCAGGCGGGGGGGAGTAACAGATACGCAGTATTTT
D gene: .; J gene: TRBJ2-1; V gene: TRBV2; clone size: few; CDR3 protein: CASRGQKRGNEQFF; CDR3 DNA: TGTGCCAGCAGGGGTCAGAAAAGGGGGAATGAGCAGTTCTTC
D gene: .; J gene: TRBJ2-3; V gene: TRBV3-1; clone size: few; CDR3 protein: CASSRWAQDTQYF; CDR3 DNA: TGTGCCAGCAGCCGGTGGGCCCAAGATACGCAGTATTTT
D gene: TRBD1; J gene: TRBJ2-2; V gene: TRBV29-1; clone size: many; CDR3 protein: CSVHETGGLVTGELFF; CDR3 DNA: TGCAGCGTACACGAGACAGGGGGCTTAGTCACCGGGGAGCTGTTTTTT
D gene: TRBD2; J gene: TRBJ2-5; V gene: TRBV7-3; clone size: .; CDR3 protein: CASSPTAGRRETQYF; CDR3 DNA: TGTGCCAGCAGCCCGACAGCGGGGCGGCGAGAGACCCAGTACTTC
D gene: TRBD2; J gene: TRBJ2-7; V gene: TRBV4-2; clone size: .; CDR3 protein: CASSQALGSGSRYEQYF; CDR3 DNA: TGTGCCAGCAGCCAAGCCCTGGGTAGCGGGAGCCGGTACGAGCAGTACTTC
D gene: .; J gene: TRBJ2-5; V gene: TRBV11-2; clone size: .; CDR3 protein: CASSLASGPQETQYF; CDR3 DNA: TGTGCCAGCAGCTTAGCCTCGGGACCCCAAGAGACCCAGTACTTC
D gene: .; J gene: TRBJ1-4; V gene: TRBV7-2; clone size: .; CDR3 protein: CASSPGAREKLFF; CDR3 DNA: TGTGCCAGCAGCCCCGGGGCACGAGAAAAACTGTTTTTT
D gene: .; J gene: TRBJ2-3; V gene: TRBV9; clone size: .; CDR3 protein: CASSPTPGRTDTQYF; CDR3 DNA: TGTGCCAGCAGCCCCACCCCGGGCCGTACAGATACGCAGTATTTT